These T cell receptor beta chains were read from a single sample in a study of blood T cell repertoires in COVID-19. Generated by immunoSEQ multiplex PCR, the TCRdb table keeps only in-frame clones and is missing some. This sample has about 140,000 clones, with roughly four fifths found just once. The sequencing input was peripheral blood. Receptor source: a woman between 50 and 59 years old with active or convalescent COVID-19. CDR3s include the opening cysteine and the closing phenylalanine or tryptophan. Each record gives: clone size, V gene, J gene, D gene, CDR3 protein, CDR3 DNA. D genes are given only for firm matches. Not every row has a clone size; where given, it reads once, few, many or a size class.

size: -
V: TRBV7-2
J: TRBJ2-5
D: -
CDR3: CASTQTRLETQYF
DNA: TGTGCCAGCACCCAGACTAGGTTAGAGACCCAGTACTTC

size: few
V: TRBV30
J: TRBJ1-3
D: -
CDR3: CAWSFSSSGNTIYF
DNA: TGTGCCTGGAGTTTTAGCAGCTCTGGAAACACCATATATTTT

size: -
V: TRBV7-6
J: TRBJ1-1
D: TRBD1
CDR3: CASSLYQGASVNTEAFF
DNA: TGTGCCAGCAGCTTATATCAGGGGGCATCCGTGAACACTGAAGCTTTCTTT

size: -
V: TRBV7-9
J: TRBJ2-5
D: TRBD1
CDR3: CASRPPGQGAQETQYF
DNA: TGTGCCAGCAGACCTCCGGGACAGGGGGCTCAAGAGACCCAGTACTTC

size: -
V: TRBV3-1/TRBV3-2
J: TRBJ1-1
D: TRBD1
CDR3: CASSRGDRDTEAFF
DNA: TGTGCCAGCAGCCGTGGGGACAGAGACACTGAAGCTTTCTTT

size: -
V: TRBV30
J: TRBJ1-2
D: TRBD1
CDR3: CAWSGDRVYGYTF
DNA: TGTGCCTGGAGTGGGGACAGGGTCTATGGCTACACCTTC

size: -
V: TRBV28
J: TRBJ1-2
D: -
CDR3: CASSSPRRGRGVTF
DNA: TGTGCCAGCAGTTCCCCTCGGAGGGGGAGGGGGGTCACCTTC

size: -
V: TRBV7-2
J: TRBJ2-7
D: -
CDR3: CASSDGAGPLEQYF
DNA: TGTGCCAGCAGCGATGGGGCAGGCCCCCTCGAGCAGTACTTC

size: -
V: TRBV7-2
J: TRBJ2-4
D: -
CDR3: CASSFSGVLAKNIQYF
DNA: TGTGCCAGCAGCTTTTCCGGGGTACTAGCCAAAAACATTCAGTACTTC

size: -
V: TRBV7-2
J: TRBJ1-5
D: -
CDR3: CASSQQGNQPQHF
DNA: TGTGCCAGCAGCCAGCAGGGGAATCAGCCCCAGCATTTT

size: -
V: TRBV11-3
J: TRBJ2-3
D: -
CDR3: CASSPSGADTQYF
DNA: TGTGCCAGCAGCCCCTCGGGAGCAGATACGCAGTATTTT

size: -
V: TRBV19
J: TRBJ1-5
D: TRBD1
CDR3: CASSISTTGAGQPQHF
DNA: TGTGCCAGTAGTATCTCAACGACAGGGGCGGGTCAGCCCCAGCATTTT

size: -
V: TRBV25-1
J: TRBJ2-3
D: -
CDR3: CASSDLRTRSTDTQYF
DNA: TGTGCCAGCAGTGACCTTAGGACAAGGAGCACAGATACGCAGTATTTT

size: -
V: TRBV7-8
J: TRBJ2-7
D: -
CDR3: CASSPTGTPYEQYF
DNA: TGTGCCAGCAGCCCAACTGGGACACCCTACGAGCAGTACTTC

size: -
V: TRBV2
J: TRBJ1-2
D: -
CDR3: CASSGGSGISQGKAGYTF
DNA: TGTGCCAGCAGTGGGGGGTCGGGTATTTCCCAGGGGAAGGCTGGCTACACCTTC

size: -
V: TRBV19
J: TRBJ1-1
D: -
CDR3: CASSVRMTEAFF
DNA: TGTGCCAGTAGTGTCAGAATGACTGAAGCTTTCTTT

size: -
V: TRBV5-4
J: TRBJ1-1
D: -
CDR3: CASSLRGNTEAFF
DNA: TGTGCCAGCAGCTTACGGGGGAATACTGAAGCTTTCTTT

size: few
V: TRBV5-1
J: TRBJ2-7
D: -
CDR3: CASSLGGIGSYEQYF
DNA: TGCGCCAGCAGCTTAGGAGGGATTGGATCCTACGAGCAGTACTTC

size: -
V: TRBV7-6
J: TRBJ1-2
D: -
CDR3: CASSLDPGGGYGYTF
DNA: TGTGCCAGCAGCTTAGACCCGGGAGGGGGCTATGGCTACACCTTC

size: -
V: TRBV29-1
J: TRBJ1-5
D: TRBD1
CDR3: CSVSTGGAGQPQHF
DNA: TGCAGCGTTTCTACAGGGGGCGCGGGTCAGCCCCAGCATTTT

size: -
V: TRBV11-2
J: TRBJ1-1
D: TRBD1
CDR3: CASSSGQGNEAFF
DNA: TGTGCCAGCAGCTCGGGACAGGGGAATGAAGCTTTCTTT

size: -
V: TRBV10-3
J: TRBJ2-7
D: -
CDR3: CAIREWYEQYF
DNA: TGTGCCATACGGGAATGGTACGAGCAGTACTTC

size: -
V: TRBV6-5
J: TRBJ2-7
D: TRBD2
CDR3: CASSYAGGINEQYF
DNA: TGTGCCAGCAGTTACGCGGGAGGGATCAACGAGCAGTACTTC

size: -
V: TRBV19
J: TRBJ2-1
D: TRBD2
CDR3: CASKAGPAYNEQFF
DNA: TGTGCCAGCAAAGCGGGGCCGGCCTACAATGAGCAGTTCTTC

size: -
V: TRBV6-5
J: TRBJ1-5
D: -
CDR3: CASIRGGSGQPQHF
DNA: TGTGCCAGCATCCGGGGGGGCTCTGGGCAGCCCCAGCATTTT

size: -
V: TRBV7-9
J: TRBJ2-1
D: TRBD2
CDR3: CASSLADGRALENEQFF
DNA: TGTGCCAGCAGCTTGGCCGACGGGAGGGCCCTCGAGAATGAGCAGTTCTTC

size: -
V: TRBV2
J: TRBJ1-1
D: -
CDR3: CASSALTSGTEAFF
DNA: TGTGCCAGCAGTGCTCTGACCTCGGGGACTGAAGCTTTCTTT

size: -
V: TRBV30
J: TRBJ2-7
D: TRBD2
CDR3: CAWSAQSGAYEQYF
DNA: TGTGCCTGGAGTGCACAGAGCGGGGCCTACGAGCAGTACTTC

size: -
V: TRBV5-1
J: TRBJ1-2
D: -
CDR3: CASSLGGAQNYGYTF
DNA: TGCGCCAGCAGCTTGGGGGGAGCCCAAAACTATGGCTACACCTTC

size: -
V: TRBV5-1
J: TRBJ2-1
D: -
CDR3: CASSLAGQSYNEQFF
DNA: TGCGCCAGCAGCTTGGCAGGACAGTCCTACAATGAGCAGTTCTTC

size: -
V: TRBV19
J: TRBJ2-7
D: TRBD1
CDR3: CASSIGTGRSYEQYF
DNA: TGTGCCAGTAGTATAGGGACAGGGAGATCCTACGAGCAGTACTTC

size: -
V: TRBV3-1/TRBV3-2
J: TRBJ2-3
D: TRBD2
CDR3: CASSPLAGAITDTQYF
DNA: TGTGCCAGCAGCCCGCTAGCGGGAGCCATCACAGATACGCAGTATTTT

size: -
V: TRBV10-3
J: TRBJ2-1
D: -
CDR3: CAISESASYEQFF
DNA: TGTGCCATCAGTGAGTCGGCTAGTTATGAGCAGTTCTTC

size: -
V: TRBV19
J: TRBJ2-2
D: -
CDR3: CASFEGHPSTGELFF
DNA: TGTGCCTCCTTCGAGGGACACCCGAGCACCGGGGAGCTGTTTTTT

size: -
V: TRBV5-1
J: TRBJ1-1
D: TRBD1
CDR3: CASSPGRGPGTEAFF
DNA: TGCGCCAGCAGCCCCGGCAGGGGGCCGGGCACTGAAGCTTTCTTT

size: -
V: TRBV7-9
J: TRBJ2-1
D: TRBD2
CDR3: CASSSDQLAGVANEQFF
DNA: TGTGCCAGCAGCTCCGACCAACTAGCGGGGGTAGCCAATGAGCAGTTCTTC

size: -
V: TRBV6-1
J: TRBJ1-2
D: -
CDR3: CASSEIREGLGYTF
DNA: TGTGCCAGCAGTGAAATTAGGGAGGGTTTGGGCTACACCTTC

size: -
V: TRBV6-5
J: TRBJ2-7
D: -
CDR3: CASTAREFYEQYF
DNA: TGTGCCAGCACTGCCAGGGAATTTTACGAGCAGTACTTC

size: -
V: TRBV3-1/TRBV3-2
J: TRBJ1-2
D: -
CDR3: CASSQKDGANYGYTF
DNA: TGTGCCAGCAGCCAAAAAGACGGAGCTAACTATGGCTACACCTTC

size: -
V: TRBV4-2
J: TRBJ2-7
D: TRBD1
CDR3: CASSLGDSAYEQYF
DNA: TGTGCCAGCAGCCTGGGGGACAGTGCCTACGAGCAGTACTTC

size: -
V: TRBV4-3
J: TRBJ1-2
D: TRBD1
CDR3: CASSQGSPGGYGGYTF
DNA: TGCGCCAGCAGCCAAGGGTCGCCAGGGGGCTATGGTGGCTACACCTTC

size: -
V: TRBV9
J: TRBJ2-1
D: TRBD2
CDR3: CASSVVSGGAGEQFF
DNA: TGTGCCAGCAGCGTAGTTAGCGGGGGGGCGGGTGAGCAGTTCTTC

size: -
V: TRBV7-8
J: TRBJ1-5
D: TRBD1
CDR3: CASSLGTGAHQPQHF
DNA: TGTGCCAGCAGCTTGGGGACAGGGGCCCATCAGCCCCAGCATTTT

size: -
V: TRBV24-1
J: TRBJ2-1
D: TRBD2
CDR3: CATSDSSGGALNEQFF
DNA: TGTGCCACCAGTGACTCGAGCGGGGGGGCCCTCAATGAGCAGTTCTTC

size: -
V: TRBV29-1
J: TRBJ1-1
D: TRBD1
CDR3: CSVPNRGGNTEAFF
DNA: TGCAGCGTGCCGAACAGGGGAGGAAACACTGAAGCTTTCTTT